The source of this T cell receptor beta chain is a study of T-cell reconstitution after alpha-beta-depleted transplantation in children. This clonotype appeared many times. Its antigen remains unknown. Study-level results: Among T cells one year after transplant, newly produced cells accounted for most counts and diversity.

Molecular barcoding with unique molecular identifiers was used for the TCRbeta library. TCRdb called the PCR reads again in MiXCR, with one record for every CDR3 protein. The repertoire has 250,000 to 300,000 distinct CDR3 sequences, 6% to 10% of them found once; the top ten carry approximately 9.6%. The ends were cut back, 3 bases at V and 5 bases at J, with 26 bases in the middle. The CDR3 has 20 amino acids. The sequence was collected from a female patient younger than 10 who had a stem cell transplant for Fanconi anemia, so the T cells may come from the graft donor. This sample comprised peripheral blood, obtained 360 days after TCRalphabeta/CD19-depleted stem cell transplant. J is TRBJ1-6 and V is TRBV12-3 or TRBV12-4, with D tentatively TRBD1 (5 bases). The CDR3 DNA reads as TGTGCCAGCAGTTTCTCGCCGGGCCGGGACCCCGAAGGGCATAATTCACCCCTCCACTTT. It specifies CASSFSPGRDPEGHNSPLHF.